The entry below gives a single T cell receptor (beta chain) sequence along with its context. When the RNA was reverse transcribed, random hexamers were used with an input of about 0.45 to 1 ug. TCR beta CDR3 was amplified by immunoSEQ multiplex PCR. This amplification extended across 54 Vbeta and 13 Jbeta segments. TCRdb reanalysed the immunoSEQ multiplex PCR reads using MiXCR and keeps one entry per CDR3 protein. The data hold about 200,000 distinct CDR3 sequences, with about 95% observed a single time. The record originates from a study of CD8 T cells in Susac syndrome. TCR beta sequencing was performed on blood CD8+ and CD4+ T cells. Trimming took off 4 bases at V and 5 bases at J, with 18 bases between the two ends. The germline gives CDR1 SGDLS, CDR2 YYNGEE. This CDR3 spans 15 amino acids.

The TCR was taken from a human donor in good health. The chain carries TRBV9 and TRBJ1-1; unclear D gene. The sample comprised CD4+ T cells from PBMCs. The DNA of the CDR3 is TGTGCCAGCAGCAAACGCGCAGGCGGTTGGACTGAAGCTTTCTTT. It specifies CASSKRAGGWTEAFF.